This section outlines one T cell receptor (beta chain) sequence together with its context. These data come from a study of blood T cell repertoires in COVID-19. This CDR3 spans 16 amino acids. Germline V gives CDR1 SGHTA, CDR2 FQGNSA. The germline V and J ends were trimmed by 5 bases and 4 bases, with 20 bases remaining between them. Assignments of participants to cohorts depended upon their own reported clinical history. Sequenced by immunoSEQ multiplex PCR; TCRdb stores in-frame clones only, minus some. The table shows a few hundred thousand clones, with over 75% occurring only once. Sequenced sample: PBMCs or T cells enriched from blood (not recorded which). The clonotype was recovered from a woman under 40 who had recovered from COVID-19. This chain uses TRBV7-2 with TRBJ1-2; tentative D call: TRBD1 (6 bases). Written as DNA, the CDR3 is TGTGCCAGCAGCCTACTTGGGGACACCCAAGGCTATGGCTACACCTTC. Its translation is CASSLLGDTQGYGYTF.